This section outlines one TCR beta chain sequence together with its context. Antigen unknown. The record originates from a study of spatial heterogeneity in lung cancer. Study at large: When available, follow-up PBMC samples taken a median of roughly two years after resection were sequenced.

The sample's time point: blood at routine non-recurrence follow-up after resection. Tumor, nontumor lung or frozen PBMC supplied whole RNA, sequenced without sorting. Study results and caveats: TCRs found ubiquitously expanded in tumor appeared in blood more at resection than at follow-up.

TCRdb analysed the 5' RACE reads with MiXCR anew, one entry per CDR3 protein. The data show some 54,000 distinct CDR3 sequences, 7.4% seen once. V lost 2 bases and J 4 bases, leaving 6 bases between the germline ends. Germline V gene data show CDR1 as MNHNY and CDR2 as SVGAGI (reference sequence). CDR3 size: 13 residues. The receptor was derived from a female donor with early-stage non-small cell lung cancer. This chain uses TRBV6-6 with TRBJ2-1; D remains ambiguous. The sequencing here drew on PBMCs, taken at follow-up. This CDR3 is CASSYGKYNEQFF. CDR3 nucleotide sequence: TGTGCCAGCAGTTACGGGAAATACAATGAGCAGTTCTTC.